The source of this TCR beta chain is a study of T cell repertoires and leukemia-associated antigens. Study at large: Each sample gave roughly 3.3 to 5.0 million effective reads.

The V gene lost 2 bases and the J gene lost 7 bases, with 5 bases spanning the gap. The CDR3 spans 12 residues. Germline lookup yields CDR1 SEHNR and CDR2 FQNEAQ (reference sequence). TCRdb re-called the 5' RACE reads through MiXCR, storing one row per CDR3 protein. The repertoire consists of roughly 12,000 distinct CDR3 sequences, with over 40% occurring once and the leading ten covering 33%. CD3+ T cells were rested overnight without fetal bovine serum. At least ten counts were recorded for this clonotype. Antigen specificity is unknown. Notes on the study in general: No direct test of specificity or function was done for expanded clones. No significant group difference appeared in Vbeta, Jbeta or VDJ counts.

Sequencing was performed on CD3+ T cells sorted from blood and cultured. This rearrangement joins TRBV7-9 to TRBJ2-2; D ambiguous. This receptor was obtained from a female donor in good health. CDR3 DNA sequence: TGTGCCAGCAGCTTAATCTTCGGGGAGCTGTTTTTT. Residues: CASSLIFGELFF.